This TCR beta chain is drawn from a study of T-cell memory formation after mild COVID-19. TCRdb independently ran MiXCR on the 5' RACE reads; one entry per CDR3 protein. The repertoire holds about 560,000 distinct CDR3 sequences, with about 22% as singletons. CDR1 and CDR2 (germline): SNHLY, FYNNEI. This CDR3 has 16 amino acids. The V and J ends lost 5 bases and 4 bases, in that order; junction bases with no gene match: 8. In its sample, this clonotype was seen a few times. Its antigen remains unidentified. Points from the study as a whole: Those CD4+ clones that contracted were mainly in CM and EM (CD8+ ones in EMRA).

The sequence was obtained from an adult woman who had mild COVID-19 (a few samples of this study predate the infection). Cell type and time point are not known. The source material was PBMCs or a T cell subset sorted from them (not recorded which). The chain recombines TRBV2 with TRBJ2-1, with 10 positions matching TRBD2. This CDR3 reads CASSPTSGTGYNEQFF. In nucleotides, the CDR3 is TGTGCCAGCAGTCCAACTAGCGGGACAGGTTACAATGAGCAGTTCTTC.